Listed below are T cell receptor beta chains from one sample, sequenced in a study of response to subunit inactivated influenza vaccine. Each CDR3 protein is one row after TCRdb ran MiXCR on the RT-PCR reads. This sample carries hundreds of thousands of distinct CDR3 sequences, roughly 13% of them seen once, and the ten largest clones take around 7%. The specimen was PBMCs from blood, collected around 14 days before vaccination. The receptors shown here come from a man in his fifties who received an inactivated influenza vaccine. Both conserved end residues are part of each CDR3. D genes are given only for firm matches. Clone size is not always given. Where it is, it says once, few, many or a class for expanded clones.

v_gene: TRBV6-2/TRBV6-3
abundance: few
j_gene: TRBJ1-1
d_gene: NA
CDR3aa: CASSYSRGENMNTEAFF
CDR3nt: TGTGCCAGCAGTTACTCGAGAGGGGAGAACATGAACACTGAAGCTTTCTTT

v_gene: TRBV6-5
abundance: NA
j_gene: TRBJ2-7
d_gene: NA
CDR3aa: CVSSYTGTGYEQYF
CDR3nt: TGTGTCAGCAGTTACACGGGAACCGGATACGAGCAGTACTTC

v_gene: TRBV4-3
abundance: few
j_gene: TRBJ2-7
d_gene: NA
CDR3aa: CASSPGVYYEQYF
CDR3nt: TGCGCCAGCAGCCCCGGGGTATACTACGAGCAGTACTTC

v_gene: TRBV12-3/TRBV12-4
abundance: NA
j_gene: TRBJ1-5
d_gene: NA
CDR3aa: CASSFSQGGNQPQHF
CDR3nt: TGTGCCAGCAGTTTTAGTCAGGGTGGCAATCAGCCCCAGCATTTT

v_gene: TRBV20-1
abundance: NA
j_gene: TRBJ1-1
d_gene: NA
CDR3aa: CSARRVGGGANTEAFF
CDR3nt: TGCAGTGCTAGAAGGGTAGGAGGGGGAGCGAACACTGAAGCTTTCTTT

v_gene: TRBV29-1
abundance: many
j_gene: TRBJ1-1
d_gene: NA
CDR3aa: CSVGARGHETEAFF
CDR3nt: TGCAGCGTTGGAGCCCGGGGGCATGAGACTGAAGCTTTCTTT

v_gene: TRBV12-3/TRBV12-4
abundance: NA
j_gene: TRBJ2-2
d_gene: NA
CDR3aa: CASSVLMTGEGGELFF
CDR3nt: TGTGCCAGCAGTGTCCTGATGACAGGGGAGGGCGGGGAGCTGTTTTTT

v_gene: TRBV4-3
abundance: many
j_gene: TRBJ2-1
d_gene: NA
CDR3aa: CASSQDWGHEQFF
CDR3nt: TGCGCCAGCAGCCAAGATTGGGGACATGAGCAGTTCTTC

v_gene: TRBV10-3
abundance: many
j_gene: TRBJ1-2
d_gene: TRBD1
CDR3aa: CAISDTDRLAPYGYTF
CDR3nt: TGTGCCATCAGTGACACGGACAGGCTCGCTCCCTATGGCTACACCTTC

v_gene: TRBV7-2
abundance: few
j_gene: TRBJ2-7
d_gene: NA
CDR3aa: CASSLEFNSYEQYF
CDR3nt: TGTGCCAGCAGCTTAGAGTTTAACAGCTACGAGCAGTACTTC